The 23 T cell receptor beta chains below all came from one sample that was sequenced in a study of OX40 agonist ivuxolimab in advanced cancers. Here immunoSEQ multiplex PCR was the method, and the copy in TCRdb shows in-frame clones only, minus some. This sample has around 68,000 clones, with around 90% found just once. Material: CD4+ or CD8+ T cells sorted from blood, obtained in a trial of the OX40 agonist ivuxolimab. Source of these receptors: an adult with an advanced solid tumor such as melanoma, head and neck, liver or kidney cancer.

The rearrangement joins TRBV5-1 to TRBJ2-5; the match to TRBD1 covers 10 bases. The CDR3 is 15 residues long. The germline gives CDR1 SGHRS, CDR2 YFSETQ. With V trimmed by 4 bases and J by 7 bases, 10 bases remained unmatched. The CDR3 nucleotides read TGCGCCAGCAGCGCCGGGACAGGGGCGCAGGGGACCCAGTACTTC. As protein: CASSAGTGAQGTQYF.

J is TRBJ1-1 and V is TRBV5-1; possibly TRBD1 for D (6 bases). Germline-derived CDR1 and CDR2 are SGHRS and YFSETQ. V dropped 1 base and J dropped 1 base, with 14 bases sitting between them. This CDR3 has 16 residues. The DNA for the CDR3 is TGCGCCAGCAGCTTGAATGTGGGGGCCCCGAACACTGAAGCTTTCTTT. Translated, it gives CASSLNVGAPNTEAFF.

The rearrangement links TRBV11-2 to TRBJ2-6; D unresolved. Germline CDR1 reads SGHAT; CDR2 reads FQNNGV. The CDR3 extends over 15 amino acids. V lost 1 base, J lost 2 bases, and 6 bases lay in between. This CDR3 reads CASSLGDAGANVLTF. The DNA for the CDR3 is TGTGCCAGCAGCTTAGGAGACGCTGGGGCCAACGTCCTGACTTTC.

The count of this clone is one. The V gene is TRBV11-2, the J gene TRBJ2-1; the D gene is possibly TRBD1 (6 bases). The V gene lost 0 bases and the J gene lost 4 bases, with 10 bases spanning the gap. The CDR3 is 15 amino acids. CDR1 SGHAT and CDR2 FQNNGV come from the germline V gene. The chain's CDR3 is CASSLDHTGYNEQFF. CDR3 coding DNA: TGTGCCAGCAGCTTAGATCATACAGGGTACAATGAGCAGTTCTTC.

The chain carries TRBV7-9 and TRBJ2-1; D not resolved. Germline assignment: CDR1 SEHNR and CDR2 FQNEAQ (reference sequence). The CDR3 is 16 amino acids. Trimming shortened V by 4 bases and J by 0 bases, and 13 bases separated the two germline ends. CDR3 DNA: TGTGCCAGCAGCTCGAGAACCTCGAGCTCCTACAATGAGCAGTTCTTC. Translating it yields CASSSRTSSSYNEQFF.

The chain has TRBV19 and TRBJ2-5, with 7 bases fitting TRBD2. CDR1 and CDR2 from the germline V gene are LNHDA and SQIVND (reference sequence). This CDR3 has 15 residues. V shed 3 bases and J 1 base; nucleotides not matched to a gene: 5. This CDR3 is CASSMAGVSQETQYF. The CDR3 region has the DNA TGTGCCAGTAGTATGGCGGGGGTAAGCCAAGAGACCCAGTACTTC.

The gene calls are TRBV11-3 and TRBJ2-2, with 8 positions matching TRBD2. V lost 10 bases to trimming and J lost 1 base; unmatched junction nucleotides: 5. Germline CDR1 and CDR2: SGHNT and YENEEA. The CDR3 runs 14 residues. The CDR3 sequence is CAKRLAKNTGELFF. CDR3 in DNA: TGTGCCAAGAGACTAGCGAAGAACACCGGGGAGCTGTTTTTT.

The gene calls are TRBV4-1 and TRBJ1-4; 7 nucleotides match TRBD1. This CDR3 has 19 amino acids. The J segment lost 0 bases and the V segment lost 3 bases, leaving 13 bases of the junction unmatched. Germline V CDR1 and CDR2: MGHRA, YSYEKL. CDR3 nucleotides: TGCGCCAGCAGCCACCCTCCGAGGGGGCAGATTGCAACTAATGAAAAACTGTTTTTT. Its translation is CASSHPPRGQIATNEKLFF.

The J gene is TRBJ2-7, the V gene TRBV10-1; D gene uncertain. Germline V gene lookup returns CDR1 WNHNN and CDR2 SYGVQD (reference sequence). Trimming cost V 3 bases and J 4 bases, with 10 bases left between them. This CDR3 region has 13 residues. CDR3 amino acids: CASSEVGLYEQYF. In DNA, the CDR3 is TGCGCCAGCAGTGAAGTAGGGCTTTACGAGCAGTACTTC.

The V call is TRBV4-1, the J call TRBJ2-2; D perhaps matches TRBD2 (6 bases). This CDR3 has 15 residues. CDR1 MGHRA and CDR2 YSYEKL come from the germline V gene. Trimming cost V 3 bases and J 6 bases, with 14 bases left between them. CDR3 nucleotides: TGCGCCAGCAGCCAGACCGGGAGTTTGGCCGGGGAGCTGTTTTTT. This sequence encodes CASSQTGSLAGELFF.

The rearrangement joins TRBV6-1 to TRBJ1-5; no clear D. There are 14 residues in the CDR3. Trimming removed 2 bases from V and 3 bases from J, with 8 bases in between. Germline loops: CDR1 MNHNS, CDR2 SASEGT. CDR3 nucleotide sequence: TGTGCCAGCAGTGAATTCAGTCTCAATCAGCCCCAGCATTTT. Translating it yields CASSEFSLNQPQHF.

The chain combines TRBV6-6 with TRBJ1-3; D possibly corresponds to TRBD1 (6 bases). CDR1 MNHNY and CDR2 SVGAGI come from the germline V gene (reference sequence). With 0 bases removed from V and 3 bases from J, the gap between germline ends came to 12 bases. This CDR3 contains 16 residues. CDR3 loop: CASSYSPTGHGNTIYF. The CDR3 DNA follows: TGTGCCAGCAGTTACTCCCCGACAGGCCATGGAAACACCATATATTTT.

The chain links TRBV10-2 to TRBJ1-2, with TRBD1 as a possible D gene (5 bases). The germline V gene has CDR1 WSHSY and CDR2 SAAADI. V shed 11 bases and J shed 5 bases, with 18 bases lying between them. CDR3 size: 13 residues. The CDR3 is CASGEGPRYGYTF. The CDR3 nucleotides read TGCGCCTCCGGGGAGGGACCTCGATATGGCTACACCTTC.

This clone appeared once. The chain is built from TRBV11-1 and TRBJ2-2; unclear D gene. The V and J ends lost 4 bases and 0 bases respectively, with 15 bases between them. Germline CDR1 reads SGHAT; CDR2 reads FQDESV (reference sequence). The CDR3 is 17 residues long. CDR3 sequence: CASSSSPRGSNTGELFF. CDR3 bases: TGTGCCAGCAGCTCCAGCCCTCGCGGATCGAACACCGGGGAGCTGTTTTTT.

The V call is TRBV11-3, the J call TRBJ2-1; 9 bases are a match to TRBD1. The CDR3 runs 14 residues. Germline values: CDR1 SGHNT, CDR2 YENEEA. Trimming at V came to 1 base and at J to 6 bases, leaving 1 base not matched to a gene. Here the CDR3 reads CASSLGTGVNEQFF. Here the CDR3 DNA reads TGTGCCAGCAGCTTAGGGACAGGGGTCAATGAGCAGTTCTTC.

The chain's CDR3 is CAISSITTGGTGELFF. Here the CDR3 DNA reads TGTGCCATCAGCTCGATTACGACAGGGGGAACCGGGGAGCTGTTTTTT. V usage is TRBV10-3 and J usage is TRBJ2-2; 9 bases are shared with TRBD1. CDR3 length equals 16 residues. After removal of 6 bases from V and 5 bases from J, the junction contained 10 bases not matched to a gene. The germline V gene encodes CDR1 ENHRY and CDR2 SYGVKD.

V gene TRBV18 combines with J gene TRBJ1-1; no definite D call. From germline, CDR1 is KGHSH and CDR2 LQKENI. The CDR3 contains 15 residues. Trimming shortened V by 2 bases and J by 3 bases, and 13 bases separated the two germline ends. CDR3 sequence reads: CASSPSEGSHTEAFF. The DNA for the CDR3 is TGTGCCAGCTCACCATCGGAGGGCTCGCACACTGAAGCTTTCTTT.

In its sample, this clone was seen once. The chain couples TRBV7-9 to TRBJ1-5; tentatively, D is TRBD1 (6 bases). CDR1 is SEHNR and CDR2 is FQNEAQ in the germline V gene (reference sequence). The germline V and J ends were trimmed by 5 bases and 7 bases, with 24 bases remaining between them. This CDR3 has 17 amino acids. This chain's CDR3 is CASSHSSGAEMLQPQHF. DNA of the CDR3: TGTGCCAGCAGCCACAGCTCGGGGGCTGAAATGTTACAGCCCCAGCATTTT.

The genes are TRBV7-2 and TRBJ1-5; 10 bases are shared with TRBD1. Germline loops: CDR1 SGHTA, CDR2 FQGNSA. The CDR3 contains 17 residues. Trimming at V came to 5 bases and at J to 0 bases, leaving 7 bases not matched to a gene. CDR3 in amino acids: CASSRPGTGVSNQPQHF. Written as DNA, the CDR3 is TGTGCCAGCAGCCGTCCCGGGACAGGGGTTAGCAATCAGCCCCAGCATTTT.

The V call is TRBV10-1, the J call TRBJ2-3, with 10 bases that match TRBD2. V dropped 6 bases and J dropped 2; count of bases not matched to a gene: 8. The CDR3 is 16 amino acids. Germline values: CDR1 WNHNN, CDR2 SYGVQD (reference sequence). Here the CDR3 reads CASSSTSGLYTDTQYF. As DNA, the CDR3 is TGCGCCAGCAGCTCGACTAGCGGGCTCTACACAGATACGCAGTATTTT.

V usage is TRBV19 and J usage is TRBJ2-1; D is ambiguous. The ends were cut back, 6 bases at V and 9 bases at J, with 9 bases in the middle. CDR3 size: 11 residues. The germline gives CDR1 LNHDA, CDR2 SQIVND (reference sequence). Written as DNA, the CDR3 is TGTGCCAGTAGAGATTGGAGTGAGCAGTTCTTC. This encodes CASRDWSEQFF.

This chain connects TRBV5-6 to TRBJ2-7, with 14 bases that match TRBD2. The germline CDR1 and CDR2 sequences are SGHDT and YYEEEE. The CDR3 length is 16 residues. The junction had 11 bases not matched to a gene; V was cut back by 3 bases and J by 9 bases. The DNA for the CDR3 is TGTGCCAGCAGCTCCTTAGGAGGACTAGCGGGAGGTGGGCAGTACTTC. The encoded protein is CASSSLGGLAGGGQYF. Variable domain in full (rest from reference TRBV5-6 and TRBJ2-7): DAGVTQSPTHLIKTRGQQVTLRCSPKSGHDTVSWYQQALGQGPQFIFQYYEEEERQRGNFPDRFSGHQFPNYSSELNVNALLLGDSALYLCASSSLGGLAGGGQYFGPGTRLTVT.

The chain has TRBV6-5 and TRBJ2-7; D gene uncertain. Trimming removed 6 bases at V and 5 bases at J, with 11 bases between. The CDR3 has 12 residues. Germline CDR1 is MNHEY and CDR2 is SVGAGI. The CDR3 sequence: CASRNLVDEQYF. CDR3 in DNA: TGTGCCAGCAGAAACTTGGTCGACGAGCAGTACTTC.